This T cell receptor beta chain emerged from a study of cytomegalovirus exposure and HLA in healthy donors. The study, taken as a whole, reports: Roughly uniform sequencing depth across donors was assumed, possibly incorrectly.

A few counts support this clone. Its matching antigen is unknown. Primers included in the PCR were 60 Vbeta and 13 Jbeta primers. Data came from immunoSEQ multiplex PCR; TCRdb stores just in-frame clones and leaves some out. The sample lists about 120,000 clones; around three quarters were seen once. J gave up 6 bases and V 6 bases, and 8 bases lay outside the gene matches. Per the germline V gene, CDR1 is WNHNN and CDR2 is SYGVQD (reference sequence). The CDR3 runs to 15 residues. The sequence derives from a man aged 25 to 40 in good health and CMV-seropositive. The sample consisted of PBMCs. This rearrangement joins TRBV10-1 to TRBJ2-3; 11 bases are a match to TRBD2. CDR3 sequence reads: CASSQGLAAADTQYF. The CDR3, as DNA: TGCGCCAGCAGCCAGGGACTAGCGGCTGCTGATACGCAGTATTTT.